The 11 T cell receptor beta chains given below trace back to one sample, sequenced in a study of OX40 agonist ivuxolimab in advanced cancers. This table comes from immunoSEQ multiplex PCR, and its TCRdb copy is limited to in-frame clones, with some not included. There are 11,000 to 15,000 clones in the sample; about 94% occur only once, and about 20% lies in the top ten. The source was CD4+ or CD8+ T cells sorted from blood, collected in a trial of the OX40 agonist ivuxolimab. The receptor set was obtained from an adult with an advanced solid tumor such as melanoma, head and neck, liver or kidney cancer.

CDR3 nucleotide sequence: TGTGCCGCTGGGCCCAGGGGGTATCAGCCCCAGCATTTT. It translates to CAAGPRGYQPQHF. The V gene is TRBV28, the J gene TRBJ1-5; 7 bases map to TRBD1. J lost 5 bases, V lost 11 bases, and 9 bases had no gene match. This CDR3 has 13 residues. Germline-derived CDR1 and CDR2 are MDHEN and SYDVKM.

This clone was recorded once. The V and J genes are TRBV6-1 and TRBJ1-1, with D maybe TRBD1 (5 bases). V lost 4 bases to trimming and J lost 2 bases, with 17 bases between them. Germline V gene lookup returns CDR1 MNHNS and CDR2 SASEGT. The CDR3 sequence is 16 residues long. The CDR3 protein is CASSVSRGDLNTEAFF. Written as DNA, the CDR3 is TGTGCCAGCAGTGTATCAAGGGGAGATTTAAACACTGAAGCTTTCTTT.

The chain has TRBV11-2 and TRBJ2-7; no firm D call. The CDR3 is made up of 14 amino acids. Germline CDR1 SGHAT, CDR2 FQNNGV. Trimming stripped 2 bases from V and 0 bases from J, with 8 bases between. CDR3 sequence (DNA): TGTGCCAGCAGCTTACAGCTCATCTCCTACGAGCAGTACTTC. Residues: CASSLQLISYEQYF.

The chain links TRBV5-1 to TRBJ1-1, with D uncertain. Germline V CDR1 and CDR2: SGHRS, YFSETQ. V was shortened by 4 bases and J by 0 bases, with 7 bases between the two germline ends. The CDR3 is 13 amino acids. As DNA, the CDR3 is TGCGCCAGCAGCGCGTGGATGAACACTGAAGCTTTCTTT. Residues: CASSAWMNTEAFF.

J is TRBJ1-4 and V is TRBV10-3; the D gene is possibly TRBD1 (6 bases). CDR3 length: 15 amino acids. CDR1 and CDR2 (germline): ENHRY, SYGVKD. Trimming removed 0 bases from V and 12 bases from J, with 17 bases in between. As DNA, the CDR3 is TGTGCCATCAGTGAGTCGACAGGATCCTCCGGGGAACTGTTTTTT. Translated: CAISESTGSSGELFF.

Written as DNA, the CDR3 is TGTGCCAGCAGCGTAGACGGGAGGGCCCACGAGCAGTACTTC. Protein: CASSVDGRAHEQYF. V usage is TRBV9 and J usage is TRBJ2-7; the match to TRBD2 covers 8 bases. Germline V gene sequence: CDR1 SGDLS, CDR2 YYNGEE. The V gene end was trimmed by 0 bases and the J gene end by 5 bases; junction bases not matched to a gene: 4. The CDR3 extends over 14 amino acids. Using reference TRBV9 and TRBJ2-7 for the parts outside the CDR3, the full variable domain is DSGVTQTPKHLITATGQRVTLRCSPRSGDLSVYWYQQSLDQGLQFLIQYYNGEERAKGNILERFSAQQFPDLHSELNLSSLELGDSALYFCASSVDGRAHEQYFGPGTRLTVT.

This chain joins TRBV28 and TRBJ1-2, with D maybe TRBD1 (6 bases). In germline, CDR1 is MDHEN, CDR2 SYDVKM. The ends were cut back, 1 base at V and 8 bases at J, with 17 bases in the middle. The length of the CDR3 is 15 residues. The CDR3 sequence is CASSLSGAGVGGYTF. Here the CDR3 DNA reads TGTGCCAGCAGTTTATCGGGGGCAGGGGTGGGAGGCTACACCTTC.

The genes are TRBV6-5 and TRBJ2-3, with D possibly matching TRBD1 (6 bases). Germline CDR1 is MNHEY and CDR2 is SVGAGI. The CDR3 consists of 14 residues. The germline V and J ends were trimmed by 5 bases and 1 base, with 10 bases remaining between them. The chain's CDR3 is CASSHGGGTDTQYF. CDR3 sequence (DNA): TGTGCCAGCAGTCATGGGGGCGGCACAGATACGCAGTATTTT.

The V and J genes are TRBV15 and TRBJ2-7; 10 bases fit TRBD1. V gave up 3 bases and J gave up 5 bases; unmatched junction bases: 7. CDR3 length: 15 residues. CDR1 is LNHNV and CDR2 is YYDKDF in the germline V gene (reference sequence). This CDR3 reads CATSSPGQGFDEQYF. CDR3 DNA: TGTGCCACCAGCAGTCCGGGACAGGGGTTCGACGAGCAGTACTTC.

The chain has TRBV6-4 and TRBJ2-5; D not certain. Germline values: CDR1 MRHNA, CDR2 SNTAGT. V lost 6 bases to trimming and J lost 2 bases, with 13 bases between them. CDR3 length equals 14 residues. The CDR3 DNA reads as TGTGCCAGCAGCGCCGAGGTCGGGCAAGAGACCCAGTACTTC. Protein: CASSAEVGQETQYF.

The chain links TRBV9 to TRBJ1-1; the D gene is possibly TRBD1 (5 bases). The V end lost 0 bases, the J end lost 4 bases, and 10 bases lay between the germline ends. This CDR3 has 14 amino acids. Germline values: CDR1 SGDLS, CDR2 YYNGEE. CDR3 coding DNA: TGTGCCAGCAGCGTAGATGGGGGACTCACTGAAGCTTTCTTT. Its translation: CASSVDGGLTEAFF.